This record looks at one TCR beta chain sequence and its context. Recruited during active infection, patients (from Seattle) were subsequently followed longitudinally. This sample stems from a study of blood T cell repertoires in COVID-19. Study overall: The United States, Italy and Spain were the sources of the acute and convalescent COVID-19 samples. Nucleic acid was either cDNA or gDNA, and it came from T cells, B-cell-depleted T cells, or PBMCs.

The CDR3 length is 12 residues. V lost 5 bases, J lost 9 bases, and 12 bases lay in between. The germline V gene has CDR1 SGHNT and CDR2 YENEEA. Original methodology: Amplification from reference gene primers served as the basis for estimated nucleated cell counts. Profiling relied on immunoSEQ multiplex PCR, and the TCRdb table lists in-frame clones only, not all of them. Clonal size and the V and J genes are those of that table, whereas D and trimming came from the DNA. The sample lists roughly 250,000 clones, around 82% occurring once. The receptor was isolated from a person aged 70 to 85 with COVID-19, enrolled during active disease. Source material: peripheral blood. This chain uses TRBV11-3 with TRBJ2-3, with no clear D. CDR3 in amino acids: CASSASIGTQYF. CDR3 sequence (DNA): TGTGCCAGCAGCGCAAGTATCGGGACGCAGTATTTT.